This record looks at one TCR beta chain sequence and its context. This CDR3 has 13 residues. Germline V CDR1 and CDR2: LNHDA, SQIVND (reference sequence). V gave up 3 bases and J gave up 6 bases, with 9 bases separating them. This sample is drawn from a study of blood T cell repertoires in COVID-19. Only in-frame clones appear in the TCRdb table, and some are missing; sequencing was by immunoSEQ multiplex PCR. Of over 150,000 clones in the sample, around 82% were seen once. The source is a man between 65 and 85 years old with active or convalescent COVID-19. Sequencing was done on a sample of peripheral blood. The chain links TRBV19 to TRBJ1-5; a possible D gene is TRBD1 (5 bases). CDR3 DNA sequence: TGTGCCAGTAGTATCCAGGGAAGTCAGCCCCAGCATTTT. Translation gives CASSIQGSQPQHF.